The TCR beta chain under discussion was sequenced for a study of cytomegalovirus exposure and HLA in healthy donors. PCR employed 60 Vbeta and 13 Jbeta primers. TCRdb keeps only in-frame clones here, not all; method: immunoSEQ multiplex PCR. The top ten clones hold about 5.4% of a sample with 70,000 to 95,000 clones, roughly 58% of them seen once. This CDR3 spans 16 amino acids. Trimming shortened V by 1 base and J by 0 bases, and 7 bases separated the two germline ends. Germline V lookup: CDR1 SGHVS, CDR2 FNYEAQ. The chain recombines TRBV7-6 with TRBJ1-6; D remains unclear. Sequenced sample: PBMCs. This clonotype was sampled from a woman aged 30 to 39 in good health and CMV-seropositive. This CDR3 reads CASSLGHSSYNSPLHF. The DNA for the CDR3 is TGTGCCAGCAGCTTAGGCCACAGCTCCTATAATTCACCCCTCCACTTT.